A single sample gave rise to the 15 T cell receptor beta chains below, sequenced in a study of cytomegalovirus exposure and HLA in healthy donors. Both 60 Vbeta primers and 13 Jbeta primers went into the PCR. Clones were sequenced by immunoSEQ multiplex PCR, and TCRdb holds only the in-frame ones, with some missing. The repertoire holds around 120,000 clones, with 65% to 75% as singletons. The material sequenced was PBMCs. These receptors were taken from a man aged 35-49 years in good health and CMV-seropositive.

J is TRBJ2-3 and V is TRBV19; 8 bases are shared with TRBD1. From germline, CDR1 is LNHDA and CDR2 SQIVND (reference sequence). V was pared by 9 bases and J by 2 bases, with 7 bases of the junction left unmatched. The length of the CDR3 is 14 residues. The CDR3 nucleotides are TGTGCCAGCCTGACAGGGGAGACCACAGATACGCAGTATTTT. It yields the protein CASLTGETTDTQYF.

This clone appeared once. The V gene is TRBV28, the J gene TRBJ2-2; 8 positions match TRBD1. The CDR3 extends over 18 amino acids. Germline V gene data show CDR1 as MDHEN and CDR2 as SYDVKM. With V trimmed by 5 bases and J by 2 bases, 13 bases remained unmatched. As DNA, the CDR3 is TGTGCCAGCAGTGCCCAGGGGGCTTCAAGGAAAAACACCGGGGAGCTGTTTTTT. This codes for CASSAQGASRKNTGELFF.

CDR3 nucleotide sequence: TGTGCCAGCAGCCCTCTGGGGCGCGGCTCCTACAATGAGCAGTTCTTC. This encodes CASSPLGRGSYNEQFF. V usage is TRBV7-6 and J usage is TRBJ2-1; D is possibly TRBD1 (5 bases). In germline, CDR1 is SGHVS, CDR2 FNYEAQ. The CDR3 sequence is 16 residues long. The V end was cut by 5 bases, the J end by 0 bases, with 14 bases between. The full variable domain, with the rest looked up from reference TRBV7-6 and TRBJ2-1, is GAGVSQSPRYKVTKRGQDVALRCDPISGHVSLYWYRQALGQGPEFLTYFNYEAQQDKSGLPNDRFSAERPEGSISTLTIQRTEQRDSAMYRCASSPLGRGSYNEQFFGPGTRLTVL.

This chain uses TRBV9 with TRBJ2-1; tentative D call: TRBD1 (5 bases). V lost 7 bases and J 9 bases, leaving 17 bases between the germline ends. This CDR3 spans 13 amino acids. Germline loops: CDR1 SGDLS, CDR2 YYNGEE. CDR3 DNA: TGTGCCAGCGAATTGGGGCCGATAAGTGAGCAGTTCTTC. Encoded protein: CASELGPISEQFF.

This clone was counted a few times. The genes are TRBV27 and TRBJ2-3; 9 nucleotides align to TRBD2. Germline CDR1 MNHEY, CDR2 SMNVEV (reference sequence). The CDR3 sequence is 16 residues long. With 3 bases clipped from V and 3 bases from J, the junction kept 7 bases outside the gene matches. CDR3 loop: CASSFVAGGVTDTQYF. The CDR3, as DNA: TGTGCCAGCAGTTTTGTGGCGGGAGGGGTTACAGATACGCAGTATTTT.

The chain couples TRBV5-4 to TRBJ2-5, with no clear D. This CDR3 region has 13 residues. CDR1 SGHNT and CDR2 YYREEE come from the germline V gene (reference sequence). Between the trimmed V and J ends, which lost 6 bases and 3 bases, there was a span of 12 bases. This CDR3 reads CASTISSEETQYF. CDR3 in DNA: TGTGCCAGCACCATTTCCAGCGAAGAGACCCAGTACTTC.

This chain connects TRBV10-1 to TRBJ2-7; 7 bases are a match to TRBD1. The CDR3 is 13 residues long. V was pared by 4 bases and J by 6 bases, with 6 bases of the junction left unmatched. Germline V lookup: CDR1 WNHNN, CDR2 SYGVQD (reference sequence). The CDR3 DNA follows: TGCGCCAGCAGTGGGGGACAGAGGAGCGAGCAGTACTTC. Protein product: CASSGGQRSEQYF.

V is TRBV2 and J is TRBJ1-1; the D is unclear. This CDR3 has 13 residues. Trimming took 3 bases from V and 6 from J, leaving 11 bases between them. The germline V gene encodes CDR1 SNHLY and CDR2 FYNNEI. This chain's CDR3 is CASSDWWAPEAFF. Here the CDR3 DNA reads TGTGCCAGCAGTGACTGGTGGGCGCCTGAAGCTTTCTTT.

The CDR3 protein is CASSPGSLGGRYEQYF. As DNA, the CDR3 is TGTGCCAGCAGCCCAGGTAGCTTGGGCGGGAGGTACGAGCAGTACTTC. V usage is TRBV5-4 and J usage is TRBJ2-7; TRBD2 matches 8 bases. Germline loops: CDR1 SGHNT, CDR2 YYREEE (reference sequence). This CDR3 has 16 residues. V trimming: 4 bases; J trimming: 4 bases; junction bases outside the gene matches: 13.

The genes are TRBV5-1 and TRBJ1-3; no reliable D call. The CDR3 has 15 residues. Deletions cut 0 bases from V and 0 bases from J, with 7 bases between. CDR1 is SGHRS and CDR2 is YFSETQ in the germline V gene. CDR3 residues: CASSLGTDSGNTIYF. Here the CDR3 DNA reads TGCGCCAGCAGCTTGGGGACTGACTCTGGAAACACCATATATTTT.

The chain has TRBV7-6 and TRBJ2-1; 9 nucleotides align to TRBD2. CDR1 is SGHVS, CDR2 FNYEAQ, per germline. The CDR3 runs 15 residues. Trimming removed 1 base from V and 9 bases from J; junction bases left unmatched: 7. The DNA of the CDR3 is TGTGCCAGCAGCTTAGAGGCTAGCGGGACCGGTGAGCAGTTCTTC. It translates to CASSLEASGTGEQFF.

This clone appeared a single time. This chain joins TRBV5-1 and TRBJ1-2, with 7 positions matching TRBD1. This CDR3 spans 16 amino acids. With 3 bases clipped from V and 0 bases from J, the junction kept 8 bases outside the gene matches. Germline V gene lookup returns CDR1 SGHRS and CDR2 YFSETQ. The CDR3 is CASSSGRDSTNYGYTF. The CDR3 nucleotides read TGCGCCAGCAGCTCCGGCCGGGACAGTACTAACTATGGCTACACCTTC.

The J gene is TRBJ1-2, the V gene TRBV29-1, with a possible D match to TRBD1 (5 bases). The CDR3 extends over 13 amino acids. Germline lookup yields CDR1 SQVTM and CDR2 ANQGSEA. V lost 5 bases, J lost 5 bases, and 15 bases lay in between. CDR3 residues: CSVYGGGRYGYTF. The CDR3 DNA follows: TGCAGCGTTTATGGGGGGGGTAGATATGGCTACACCTTC.

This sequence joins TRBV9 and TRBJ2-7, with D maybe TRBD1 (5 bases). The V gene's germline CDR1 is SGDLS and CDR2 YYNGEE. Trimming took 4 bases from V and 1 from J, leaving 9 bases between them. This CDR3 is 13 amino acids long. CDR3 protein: CASSSPGSYEQYF. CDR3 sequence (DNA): TGTGCCAGCAGCTCCCCAGGGTCCTACGAGCAGTACTTC.

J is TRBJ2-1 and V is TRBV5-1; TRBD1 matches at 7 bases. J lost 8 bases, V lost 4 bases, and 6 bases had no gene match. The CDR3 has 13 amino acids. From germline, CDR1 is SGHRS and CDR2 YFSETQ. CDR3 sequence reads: CASSGPTGDEQFF. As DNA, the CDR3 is TGCGCCAGCAGCGGGCCTACAGGGGATGAGCAGTTCTTC.